This entry concerns a single T cell receptor beta chain. The antigen remains undetermined. The data belong to a study of T-cell memory formation after mild COVID-19. Whole-study context: Largely donor-specific sequence clusters came from a couple of donors.

V lost 6 bases and J lost 8, with 19 bases in between. The CDR3 covers 14 residues. TCRdb reprocessed the 5' RACE reads via MiXCR and lists one record per CDR3 protein. The sample includes approximately 5,000 distinct CDR3 sequences, around a quarter seen only once; the top ten take less than 2.5%. Study results and caveats: Among clones contracting day 15 to 85, CD4/CD8 was balanced, whereas later expanders leaned CD4+. Among CD4+ contracting clones, most were CM and EM, and CD8+ ones EMRA.

The source of this sequence is an adult who had mild COVID-19 (a few samples of this study predate the infection). Cell type and time point are not known. The chain recombines TRBV12-3 or TRBV12-4 with TRBJ1-1, with a weak D call TRBD1 (5 bases). Sequenced material: PBMCs or a T cell subset sorted from them (not recorded which). The CDR3 region has the DNA TGTGCCAGCAGCCCCCAGGGATTTTCATCAGAAGCTTTCTTT. Translating gives CASSPQGFSSEAFF.